This TCR beta chain was retrieved from a study of cytomegalovirus exposure and HLA in healthy donors. Study as a whole: Samples from HLA-typed donors yielded 65 million to 90 million unique TCRs in an early data release. Whole-study findings and limits: A later analysis found most CMV-associated TCR beta chains apparently HLA-restricted. Reported performance of the classifier showed diagnosis of cytomegalovirus status with high specificity and sensitivity. It was reported that TCR beta sequences correctly inferred the HLA-A and HLA-B alleles for most subjects.

About this clone itself: The antigen is undetermined.

Germline V gene data show CDR1 as MRHNA and CDR2 as SNTAGT. V lost 3 bases to trimming and J lost 9 bases; unmatched junction nucleotides: 11. The CDR3 length is 15 residues. This PCR relied on a set of 60 Vbeta primers and 13 Jbeta primers. Repertoires were generated with immunoSEQ multiplex PCR, while TCRdb's copy carries only in-frame clones and drops some. The repertoire holds 60,000 to 70,000 clones, with more than 80% as singletons. Sequencing was done on a sample of PBMCs. The chain is built from TRBV6-4 and TRBJ2-1; 7 bases fit TRBD1. This clonotype originated in a woman aged 30 to 39 in good health and CMV-seronegative. This CDR3 reads CASSDTGVDVREQFF. CDR3 coding DNA: TGTGCCAGCAGTGATACAGGGGTCGATGTTCGTGAGCAGTTCTTC.